This T cell receptor beta chain was found in a study of T cells in Graves' hyperthyroidism and ophthalmopathy. Trimming cost V 1 base and J 6 bases, with 10 bases left between them. Germline CDR1 SGHKS, CDR2 YYEKEE (reference sequence). CDR3 length: 14 amino acids. Orbital computed tomography, thyroid ultrasound, serum thyroxine and TRAb, and clinical symptoms together informed the diagnoses. On this clonotype itself: Its cognate antigen is unknown.

RNA transcripts provided the source from which TCR beta CDR3 regions were amplified. During a first-round RT-PCR of the TCR CDR3, the HTBI primer set was used. Using its own MiXCR run on the multiplex PCR reads, TCRdb lists one record per CDR3 protein. The sample yields 450,000 to 700,000 distinct CDR3 sequences, roughly 46% seen once. Whole-study results and caveats: Blood samples included most of the expanded thyroid clonotypes exceeding 0.001.

The rearrangement links TRBV5-5 to TRBJ1-4; D perhaps matches TRBD1 (6 bases). The clonotype was recovered from an adult woman with Graves' disease, either hyperthyroidism or ophthalmopathy (not recorded which). The sequenced material came from peripheral blood or thyroid tissue (not recorded which). CDR3: CASSLIGGDEKLFF. The CDR3 region has the DNA TGTGCCAGCAGCTTGATAGGGGGAGATGAAAAACTGTTTTTT.